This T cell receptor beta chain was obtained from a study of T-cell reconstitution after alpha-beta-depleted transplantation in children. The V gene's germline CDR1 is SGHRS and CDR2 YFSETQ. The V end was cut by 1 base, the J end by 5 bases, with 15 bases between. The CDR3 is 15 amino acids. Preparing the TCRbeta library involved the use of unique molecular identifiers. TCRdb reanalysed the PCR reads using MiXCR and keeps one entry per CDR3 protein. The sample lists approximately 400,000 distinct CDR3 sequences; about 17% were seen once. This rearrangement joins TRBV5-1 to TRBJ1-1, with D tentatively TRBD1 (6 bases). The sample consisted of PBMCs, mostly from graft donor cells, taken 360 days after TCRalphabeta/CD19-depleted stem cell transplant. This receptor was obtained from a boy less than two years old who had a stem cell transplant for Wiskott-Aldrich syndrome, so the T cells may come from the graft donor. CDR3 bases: TGCGCCAGCAGCTTGACCCCTACAGGGACTACTGAAGCTTTCTTT. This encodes CASSLTPTGTTEAFF.